This paragraph covers one TCR beta chain sequence. The data derive from a study of blood T cell repertoires in COVID-19. Overall study context: Sites in the United States, Italy and Spain provided acute and convalescent COVID-19 samples. The analysed material was cDNA or gDNA that came from T cells, B-cell-depleted T cells, or PBMCs.

Per the original methods: It was from reference gene primer amplification that nucleated cell counts were estimated. The protocol was immunoSEQ multiplex PCR, while the TCRdb copy is restricted to in-frame clones and leaves out a portion. That table gives V, J and clone size, and the DNA gave D and trimming. Found here are about 12,000 clones, around 85% of them singletons; the top ten hold approximately 5.6%. The receptor was derived from a human donor in a cohort sampled during active COVID-19. The specimen was peripheral blood.

The CDR3, as DNA: TGTGCCAGCATCCAATTTCCGGGACTAGCGGGAGCTGGGGAGCAGTTCTTC. Translating it yields CASIQFPGLAGAGEQFF. The chain is built from TRBV27 and TRBJ2-1; TRBD2 aligns across 14 bases. This CDR3 region has 17 residues. In germline, CDR1 is MNHEY, CDR2 SMNVEV (reference sequence). J was trimmed by 10 bases and V by 7 bases; bases with no gene match: 15.